The clone carrying this TCR beta chain occurred a few times. Its matching antigen is unknown. The V end was cut by 2 bases, the J end by 1 base, with 23 bases between. Per the germline V gene, CDR1 is LNHDA and CDR2 is SQIVND (reference sequence). The CDR3 contains 19 residues. These data originate in a study of OX40 agonist ivuxolimab in advanced cancers. In the study overall: With a range of about 20 to 79, age averaged roughly 61 years, and 75% to 90% were male. Study-level points and caveats: The specificity for antigen of the expanded peripheral T cells was not determined. Low clonal expansion, among the lowest seen, marked partial responders at 0.1-3.0 mg/kg.

The protocol was immunoSEQ multiplex PCR, while the TCRdb copy is restricted to in-frame clones and leaves out a portion. Of approximately 99,000 clones in the sample, approximately 90% are singletons; the top ten hold around 0.7%. The TCR comes from an adult with an advanced solid tumor such as melanoma, head and neck, liver or kidney cancer. This specimen was CD4+ or CD8+ T cells sorted from blood, taken in a trial of the OX40 agonist ivuxolimab. This chain links TRBV19 with TRBJ2-5, with TRBD2 as a possible D gene (6 bases). The CDR3 nucleotides are TGTGCCAGTAGTATACGGCGGGGTATTGGCGGAGATACCCAAGAGACCCAGTACTTC. The encoded protein is CASSIRRGIGGDTQETQYF.